The clone carrying this TCR beta chain was found many times. TCRdb passed the reads through MiXCR, listing each CDR3 protein once. The table lists more than 200,000 distinct CDR3 sequences, approximately 9.1% of them singletons. V was clipped by 5 bases and J by 7 bases; unmatched bases: 9. This CDR3 is 15 amino acids long. The germline V gene has CDR1 SGHTA and CDR2 FQGNSA. The entry originates in a study of T cell repertoires in cytomegalovirus infection. This TCR was sampled from a human donor in good health (CMV status not recorded). Some clones in this sample may be carry-over from other donors' samples. The sample comprised PBMCs. This chain connects TRBV7-2 to TRBJ2-4; 9 bases match TRBD1. The chain's CDR3 is CASSQTGGAGNIQYF. The CDR3, as DNA: TGTGCCAGCAGCCAAACAGGGGGCGCCGGTAACATTCAGTACTTC. Full variable domain (rest looked up from reference TRBV7-2 and TRBJ2-4): GAGVSQSPSNKVTEKGKDVELRCDPISGHTALYWYRQSLGQGLEFLIYFQGNSAPDKSGLPSDRFSAERTGGSVSTLTIQRTQQEDSAVYLCASSQTGGAGNIQYFGAGTRLSVL.